The sequence of this T cell receptor beta chain was determined in a study of T cell repertoires in cytomegalovirus infection. The wider study: Use of recently identified HLA-C-restricted and well-studied HLA-B-restricted CMV epitopes was part of the study. A matching HLA type, together with CMV infection, was signaled by public TCR beta signatures. Study results and limitations: Summed frequency of public TCR beta families distinguished CMV carriers with the relevant HLA. Dominating the ex vivo response were TCR beta clonotypes that were CMV-specific and HLA-C-restricted.

Per germline, CDR1 SNHLY and CDR2 FYNNEI. This CDR3 contains 13 residues. The V gene lost 5 bases and the J gene lost 5 bases, with 11 bases spanning the gap. Note on this clonotype: Antigen: not known.

TCRdb itself ran the reads through MiXCR, one entry per CDR3 protein. The table includes around 570,000 distinct CDR3 sequences, under 45% detected once. This sequence originates from a human donor in good health (CMV status not recorded). Some clones in this sample may be carry-over from other donors' samples. V usage is TRBV2 and J usage is TRBJ2-3, with D possibly TRBD1 on 6 matching bases. The material was cultured PBMCs, obtained from culture after CMV antigen stimulation. For the CDR3, the DNA is TGTGCCAGCAGTCCTCAGGGGAGAGATACGCAGTATTTT. Protein: CASSPQGRDTQYF.